The TCR beta chain under discussion was sequenced for a study of control samples from healthy donors and cancer patients. This CDR3 contains 17 residues. The germline V gene has CDR1 MGHRA and CDR2 YSYEKL. V lost 0 bases and J lost 5, with 17 bases in between. The protocol was immunoSEQ multiplex PCR, while the TCRdb copy is restricted to in-frame clones and leaves out a portion. The sample includes approximately 89,000 clones, around nine tenths seen only once; the top ten take about 21%. This receptor was taken from a young man in good health. What was sequenced was blood. The chain employs TRBV4-1 and TRBJ2-1, with a possible D match to TRBD1 (5 bases). Here the CDR3 DNA reads TGCGCCAGCAGCCAAGAATACTCGACAGCTCGGGACAATGAGCAGTTCTTC. It translates to CASSQEYSTARDNEQFF.